The 5 T cell receptor beta chains below all came from one sample that was sequenced in a study of cytomegalovirus exposure and HLA in healthy donors. 60 Vbeta and 13 Jbeta primers were used in PCR. Measured with immunoSEQ multiplex PCR; TCRdb has only the in-frame clones, and not every one. The sample carries about 130,000 clones, 65% to 85% recorded once. The specimen sequenced was PBMCs. The receptor set was obtained from a man between 18 and 35 years old in good health and CMV-seropositive.

The chain combines TRBV6-1 with TRBJ2-3; D not resolved. This CDR3 spans 13 amino acids. CDR1 and CDR2 from the germline V gene are MNHNS and SASEGT. Trimming stripped 4 bases from V and 1 base from J, with 6 bases between. The CDR3 loop reads CASSVDRTDTQYF. The DNA for the CDR3 is TGTGCCAGCAGTGTAGATCGCACAGATACGCAGTATTTT.

This clone was detected only a few times. The chain is built from TRBV5-1 and TRBJ1-2; D unresolved. Germline values: CDR1 SGHRS, CDR2 YFSETQ. Between the trimmed V and J ends, which lost 2 bases and 2 bases, there was a span of 10 bases. The CDR3 is 14 amino acids. CDR3 sequence: CASSFDWRNYGYTF. CDR3 sequence (DNA): TGCGCCAGCAGCTTCGATTGGAGAAACTATGGCTACACCTTC.

This clone was observed a single time. The genes are TRBV7-2 and TRBJ2-7, with D hard to call. Trimming shortened V by 0 bases and J by 4 bases, and 4 bases separated the two germline ends. The CDR3 consists of 12 residues. The V gene's germline CDR1 is SGHTA and CDR2 FQGNSA. Here the CDR3 reads CASSLARYEQYF. The CDR3 bases are TGTGCCAGCAGCTTAGCGCGGTACGAGCAGTACTTC.

This chain connects TRBV11-3 to TRBJ2-1; D gene uncertain. The germline V and J ends were trimmed by 0 bases and 7 bases, with 7 bases remaining between them. Germline CDR1 is SGHNT and CDR2 is YENEEA. The CDR3 consists of 13 residues. The DNA of the CDR3 is TGTGCCAGCAGCTTAGAAGCCACGAATGAGCAGTTCTTC. Encoded protein: CASSLEATNEQFF. Full variable domain (missing parts from reference TRBV11-3 and TRBJ2-1): EAGVVQSPRYKIIEKKQPVAFWCNPISGHNTLYWYLQNLGQGPELLIRYENEEAVDDSQLPKDRFSAERLKGVDSTLKIQPAELGDSAVYLCASSLEATNEQFFGPGTRLTVL.

This clone has a single count. This chain links TRBV14 with TRBJ2-5; D is unresolved. Trimming removed 2 bases from V and 10 bases from J, with 20 bases in between. The CDR3 has 15 residues. Germline assignment: CDR1 SGHDN and CDR2 FVKESK. The CDR3 coding sequence is TGTGCCAGCAGCCAACTGGGCGAGCTCAGTTTGCTCCAGTACTTC. Translation: CASSQLGELSLLQYF.